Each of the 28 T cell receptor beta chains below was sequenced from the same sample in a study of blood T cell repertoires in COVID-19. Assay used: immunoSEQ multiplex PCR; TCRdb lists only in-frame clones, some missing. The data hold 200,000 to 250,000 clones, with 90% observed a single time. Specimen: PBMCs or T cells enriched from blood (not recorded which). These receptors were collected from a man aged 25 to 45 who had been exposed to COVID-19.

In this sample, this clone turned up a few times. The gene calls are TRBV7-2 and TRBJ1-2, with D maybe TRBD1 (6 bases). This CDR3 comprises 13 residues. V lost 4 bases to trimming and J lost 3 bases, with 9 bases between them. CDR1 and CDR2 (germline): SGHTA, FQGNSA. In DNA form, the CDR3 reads TGTGCCAGCAGCTCCAGGGGTTACTATGGCTACACCTTC. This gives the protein CASSSRGYYGYTF.

The CDR3 DNA follows: TGTGCCAGCAGCCCGACAGGGGGCCAGTATGAAAAACTGTTTTTT. The encoded protein is CASSPTGGQYEKLFF. This chain connects TRBV3-1 (or the pseudogene TRBV3-2) to TRBJ1-4; 10 bases are shared with TRBD1. V trimming: 4 bases; J trimming: 6 bases; junction bases outside the gene matches: 5. The CDR3 extends over 15 amino acids. Germline CDR1 and CDR2: LGHDT and YNNKEL (reference sequence).

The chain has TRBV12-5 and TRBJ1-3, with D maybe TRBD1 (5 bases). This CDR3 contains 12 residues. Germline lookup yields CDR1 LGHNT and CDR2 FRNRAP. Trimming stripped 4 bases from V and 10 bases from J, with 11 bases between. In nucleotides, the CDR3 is TGTGCTAGTGGTTCCCTCCAGGGTACCATATATTTT. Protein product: CASGSLQGTIYF.

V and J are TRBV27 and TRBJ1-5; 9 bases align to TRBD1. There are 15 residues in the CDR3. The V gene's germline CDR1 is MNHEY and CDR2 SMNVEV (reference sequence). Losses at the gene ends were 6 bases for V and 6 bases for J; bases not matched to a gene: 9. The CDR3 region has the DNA TGTGCCAGCAGCTCCACAGGGGGCCGAGGTCAGCCCCAGCATTTT. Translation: CASSSTGGRGQPQHF.

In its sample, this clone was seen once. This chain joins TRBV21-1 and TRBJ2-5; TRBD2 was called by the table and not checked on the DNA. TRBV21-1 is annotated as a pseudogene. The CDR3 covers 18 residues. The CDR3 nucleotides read TGTGCCAGCAGCAAAATCCCCTGGAGTAGCGGGGCCAGAAAGACCCAGTACTTC. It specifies CASSKIPWSSGARKTQYF.

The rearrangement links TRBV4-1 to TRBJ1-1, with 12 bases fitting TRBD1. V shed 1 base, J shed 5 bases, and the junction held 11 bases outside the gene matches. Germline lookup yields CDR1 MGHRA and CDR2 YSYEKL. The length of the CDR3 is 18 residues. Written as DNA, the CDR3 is TGCGCCAGCAGCCAAGGGGGGACAGGGGGCGGGAGGTGGACTGAAGCTTTCTTT. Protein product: CASSQGGTGGGRWTEAFF.

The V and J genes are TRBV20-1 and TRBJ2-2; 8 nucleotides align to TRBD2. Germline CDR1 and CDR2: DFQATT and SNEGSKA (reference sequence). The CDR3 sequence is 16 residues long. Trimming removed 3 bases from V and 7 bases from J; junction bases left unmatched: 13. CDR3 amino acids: CSASGIGGGRIGELFF. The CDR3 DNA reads TGCAGTGCTAGTGGAATTGGCGGGGGGCGGATCGGGGAGCTGTTTTTT.

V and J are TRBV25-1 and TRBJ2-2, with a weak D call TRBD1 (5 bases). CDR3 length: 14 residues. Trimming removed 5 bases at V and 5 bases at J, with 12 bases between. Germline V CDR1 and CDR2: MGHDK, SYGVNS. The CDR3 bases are TGTGCCAGCAGTTCAAGACAGACTACCGGGGAGCTGTTTTTT. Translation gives CASSSRQTTGELFF.

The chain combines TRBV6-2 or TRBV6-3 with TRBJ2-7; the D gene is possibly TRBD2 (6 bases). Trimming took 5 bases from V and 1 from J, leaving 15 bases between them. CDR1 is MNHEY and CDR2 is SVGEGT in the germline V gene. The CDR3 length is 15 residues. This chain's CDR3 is CASSTGTPISYEQYF. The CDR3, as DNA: TGTGCCAGCAGTACCGGGACTCCCATTTCCTACGAGCAGTACTTC.

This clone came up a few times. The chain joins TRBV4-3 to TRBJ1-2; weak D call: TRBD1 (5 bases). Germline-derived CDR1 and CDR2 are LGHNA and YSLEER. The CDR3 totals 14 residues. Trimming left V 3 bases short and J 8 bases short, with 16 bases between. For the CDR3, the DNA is TGCGCCAGCAGCCAGGGGCCGGACCCTTTAGGCTACACCTTC. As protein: CASSQGPDPLGYTF.

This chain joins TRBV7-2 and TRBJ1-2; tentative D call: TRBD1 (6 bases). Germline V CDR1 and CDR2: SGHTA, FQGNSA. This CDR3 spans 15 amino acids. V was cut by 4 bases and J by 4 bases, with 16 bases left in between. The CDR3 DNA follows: TGTGCCAGCAGCTCTCCAGGGGCCACGGCCTATGGCTACACCTTC. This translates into CASSSPGATAYGYTF. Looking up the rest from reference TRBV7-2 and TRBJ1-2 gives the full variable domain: GAGVSQSPSNKVTEKGKDVELRCDPISGHTALYWYRQSLGQGLEFLIYFQGNSAPDKSGLPSDRFSAERTGGSVSTLTIQRTQQEDSAVYLCASSSPGATAYGYTFGSGTRLTVV.

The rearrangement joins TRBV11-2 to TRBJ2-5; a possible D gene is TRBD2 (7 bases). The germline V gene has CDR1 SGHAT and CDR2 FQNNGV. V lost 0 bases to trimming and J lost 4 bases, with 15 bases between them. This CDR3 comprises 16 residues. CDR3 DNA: TGTGCCAGCAGCTTAGATCGGGGGGCAGGAGGAGAGACCCAGTACTTC. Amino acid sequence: CASSLDRGAGGETQYF.

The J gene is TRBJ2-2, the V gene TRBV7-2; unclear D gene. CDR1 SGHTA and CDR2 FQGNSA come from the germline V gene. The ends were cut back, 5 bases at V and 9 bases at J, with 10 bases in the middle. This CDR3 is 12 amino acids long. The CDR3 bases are TGTGCCAGCAGCCCCCCGGTCAGGGAGCTGTTTTTT. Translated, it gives CASSPPVRELFF.

Here the CDR3 DNA reads TGTGCCAGCAGCTCCCGACTCGCCAATGAGCAGTTCTTC. Amino acids: CASSSRLANEQFF. The chain has TRBV13 and TRBJ2-1; D is ambiguous. This CDR3 region has 13 residues. With 4 bases removed from V and 6 bases from J, the gap between germline ends came to 10 bases. Germline CDR1 and CDR2: PRHDT and FYEKMQ (reference sequence).

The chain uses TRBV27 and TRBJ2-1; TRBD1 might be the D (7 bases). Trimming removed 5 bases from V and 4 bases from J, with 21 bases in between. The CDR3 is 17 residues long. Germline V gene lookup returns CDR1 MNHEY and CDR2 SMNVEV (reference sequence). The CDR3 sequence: CASSRKGGTDVYNEQFF. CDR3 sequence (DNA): TGTGCCAGCAGTCGCAAAGGGGGGACAGATGTTTACAATGAGCAGTTCTTC.

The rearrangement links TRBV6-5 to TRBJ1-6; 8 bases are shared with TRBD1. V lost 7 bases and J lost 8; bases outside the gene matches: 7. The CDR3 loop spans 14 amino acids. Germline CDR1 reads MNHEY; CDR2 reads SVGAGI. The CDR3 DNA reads TGTGCCAGCATCAGGGACAGGTGGGATTCACCCCTCCACTTT. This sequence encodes CASIRDRWDSPLHF.

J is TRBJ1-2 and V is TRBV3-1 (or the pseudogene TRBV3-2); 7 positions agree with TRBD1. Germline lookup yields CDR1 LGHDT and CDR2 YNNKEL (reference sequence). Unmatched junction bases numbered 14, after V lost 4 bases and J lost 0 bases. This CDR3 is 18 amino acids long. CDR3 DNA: TGTGCCAGCAGCCTCCCGCCCGGGACAGCTGGAGCTAACTATGGCTACACCTTC. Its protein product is CASSLPPGTAGANYGYTF.

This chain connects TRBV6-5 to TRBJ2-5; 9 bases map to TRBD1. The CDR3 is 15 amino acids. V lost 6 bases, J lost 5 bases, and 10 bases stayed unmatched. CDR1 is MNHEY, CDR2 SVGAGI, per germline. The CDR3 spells CASSAAGTGKETQYF. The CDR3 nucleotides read TGTGCCAGCAGCGCGGCCGGGACAGGGAAGGAGACCCAGTACTTC.

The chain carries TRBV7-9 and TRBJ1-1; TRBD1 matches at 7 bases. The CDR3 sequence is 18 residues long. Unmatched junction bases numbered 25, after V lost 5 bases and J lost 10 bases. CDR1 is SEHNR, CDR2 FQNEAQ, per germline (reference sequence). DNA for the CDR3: TGTGCCAGCAGCCCTCGTGAGGCGGGGCCCGAACGACAGGGAGCAGCTTTCTTT. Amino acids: CASSPREAGPERQGAAFF. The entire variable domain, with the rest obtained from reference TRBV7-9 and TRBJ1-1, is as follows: DTGVSQNPRHKITKRGQNVTFRCDPISEHNRLYWYRQTLGQGPEFLTYFQNEAQLEKSRLLSDRFSAERPKGSFSTLEIQRTEQGDSAMYLCASSPREAGPERQGAAFFGQGTRLTVV.

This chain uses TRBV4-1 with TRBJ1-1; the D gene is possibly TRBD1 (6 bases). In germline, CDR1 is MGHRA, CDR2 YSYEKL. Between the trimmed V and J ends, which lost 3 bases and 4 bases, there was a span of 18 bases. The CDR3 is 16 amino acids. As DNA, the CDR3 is TGCGCCAGCAGCCACCCCGGGGGGGCCGAAGGCACTGAAGCTTTCTTT. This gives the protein CASSHPGGAEGTEAFF.

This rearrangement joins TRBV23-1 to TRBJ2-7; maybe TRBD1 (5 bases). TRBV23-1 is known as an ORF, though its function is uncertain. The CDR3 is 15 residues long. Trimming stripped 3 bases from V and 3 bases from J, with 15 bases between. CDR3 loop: CASSHPVCRDYEQYF. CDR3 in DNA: TGCGCCAGCAGTCACCCGGTTTGCAGGGACTACGAGCAGTACTTC.

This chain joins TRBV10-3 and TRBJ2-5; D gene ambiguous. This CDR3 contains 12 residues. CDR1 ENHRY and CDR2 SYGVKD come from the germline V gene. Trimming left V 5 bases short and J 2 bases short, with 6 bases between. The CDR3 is CAISPKQETQYF. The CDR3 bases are TGTGCCATCAGTCCAAAACAAGAGACCCAGTACTTC.

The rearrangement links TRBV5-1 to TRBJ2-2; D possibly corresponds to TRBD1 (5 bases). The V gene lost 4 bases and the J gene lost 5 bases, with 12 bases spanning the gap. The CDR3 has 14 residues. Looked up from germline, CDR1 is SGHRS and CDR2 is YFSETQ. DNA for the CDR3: TGCGCCAGCAGCAAAGGGGTTCGGACCGGGGAGCTGTTTTTT. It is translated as CASSKGVRTGELFF.

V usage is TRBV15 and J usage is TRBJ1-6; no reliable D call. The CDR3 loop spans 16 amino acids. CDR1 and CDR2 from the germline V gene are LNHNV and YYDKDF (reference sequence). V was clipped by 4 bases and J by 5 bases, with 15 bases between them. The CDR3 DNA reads TGTGCCACCAGCATATCCCGGGAGGAAGATAATTCACCCCTCCACTTT. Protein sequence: CATSISREEDNSPLHF.

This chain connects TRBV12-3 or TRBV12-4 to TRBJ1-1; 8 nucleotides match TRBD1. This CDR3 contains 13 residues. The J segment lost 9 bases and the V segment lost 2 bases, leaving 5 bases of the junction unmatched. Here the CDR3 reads CASSLQGAWQAFF. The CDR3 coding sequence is TGTGCCAGCAGTTTACAGGGGGCGTGGCAAGCTTTCTTT.

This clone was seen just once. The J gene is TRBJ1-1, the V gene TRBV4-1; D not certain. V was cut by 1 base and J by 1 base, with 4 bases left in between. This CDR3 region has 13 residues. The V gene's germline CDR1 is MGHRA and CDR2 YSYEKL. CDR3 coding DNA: TGCGCCAGCAGCCAAGTGGCGAACACTGAAGCTTTCTTT. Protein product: CASSQVANTEAFF.

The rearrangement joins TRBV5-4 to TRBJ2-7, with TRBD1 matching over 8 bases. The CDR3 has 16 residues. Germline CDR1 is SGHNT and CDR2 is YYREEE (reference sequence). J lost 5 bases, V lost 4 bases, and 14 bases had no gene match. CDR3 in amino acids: CASSLNPRDRGNEQYF. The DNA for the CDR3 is TGTGCCAGCAGCCTCAACCCTAGAGACAGGGGTAACGAGCAGTACTTC.

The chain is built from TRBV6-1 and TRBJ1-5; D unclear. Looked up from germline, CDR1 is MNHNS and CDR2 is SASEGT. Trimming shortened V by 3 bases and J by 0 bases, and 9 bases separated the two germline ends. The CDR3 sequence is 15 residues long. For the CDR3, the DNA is TGTGCCAGCAGTGAGGGCCTATATAGCAATCAGCCCCAGCATTTT. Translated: CASSEGLYSNQPQHF.